One and the same sample provided the 15 T cell receptor beta chains below, sequenced in a study of beta chain features in type 1 diabetes. General study results and limits: All four CD4+ subsets of Type 1 diabetes patients contained TCRB CDR3s that were moderately but significantly shorter.

The isolated RNA, all of it, was reverse transcribed, so expressed TCRB transcripts were what got sequenced. TCRdb keeps only in-frame clones here, not all; method: immunoSEQ multiplex PCR. The table has a few hundred thousand clones, roughly 20% seen once. No antigens are known for them. The material sequenced was naive CD4+ T cells from blood. The receptors originated from a woman in her 40s with type 1 diabetes.

The chain is built from TRBV5-1 and TRBJ1-4; D gene ambiguous. Trimming cost V 0 bases and J 8 bases, with 11 bases left between them. Per germline, CDR1 SGHRS and CDR2 YFSETQ. The CDR3 spans 14 residues. The chain's CDR3 is CASSLGPEAEKLFF. The CDR3, as DNA: TGCGCCAGCAGCTTGGGCCCAGAGGCGGAAAAACTGTTTTTT.

V gene TRBV2 combines with J gene TRBJ2-5; no firm D call. There are 11 residues in the CDR3. CDR1 is SNHLY and CDR2 is FYNNEI in the germline V gene. Trimming pared 8 bases from V and 1 base from J, leaving 5 bases between. For the CDR3, the DNA is TGTGCCAGCTCATCCCAAGAGACCCAGTACTTC. It translates to CASSSQETQYF. Supplemented by reference TRBV2 and TRBJ2-5, the full variable domain reads EPEVTQTPSHQVTQMGQEVILRCVPISNHLYFYWYRQILGQKVEFLVSFYNNEISEKSEIFDDQFSVERPDGSNFTLKIRSTKLEDSAMYFCASSSQETQYFGPGTRLLVL.

A single count supports this clone. This chain joins TRBV25-1 and TRBJ1-1; possibly TRBD1 for D (5 bases). V shed 6 bases and J shed 1 base, with 6 bases lying between them. The CDR3 is 12 amino acids. Germline CDR1 and CDR2: MGHDK and SYGVNS. The CDR3 nucleotides are TGTGCCAGCAGGGGGCCGAACACTGAAGCTTTCTTT. Its protein is CASRGPNTEAFF.

There are a few counts of this clone. Its ends do not fully match the called genes, so a read error is possible. This chain joins TRBV7-2 and TRBJ2-3; 12 bases agree with TRBD2. The CDR3 sequence is 14 residues long. Germline CDR1 reads SGHTA; CDR2 reads FQGNSA. The CDR3 here is CASSPGTSGSILHF. CDR3 coding DNA: TGTGCCAGCAGCCCTGGGACTAGCGGGTCTATCCTTCATTTT.

This chain links TRBV5-1 with TRBJ1-1, with D hard to call. CDR1 and CDR2 from the germline V gene are SGHRS and YFSETQ. CDR3 length: 15 amino acids. V lost 4 bases and J 4 bases, leaving 17 bases between the germline ends. CDR3 loop: CASSILAGSRTEAFF. CDR3 nucleotides: TGCGCCAGCAGCATATTAGCTGGGTCGCGCACTGAAGCTTTCTTT.

V and J are TRBV27 and TRBJ1-1; the D is unclear. Trimming took 10 bases from V and 3 from J, leaving 12 bases between them. The CDR3 is 12 amino acids. Germline V gene lookup returns CDR1 MNHEY and CDR2 SMNVEV (reference sequence). The CDR3 bases are TGTGCCACCCGGACCGGGGACACTGAAGCTTTCTTT. Residues: CATRTGDTEAFF.

The V gene is TRBV30, the J gene TRBJ1-2, with D possibly TRBD1 on 5 matching bases. Trimming removed 1 base at V and 6 bases at J, with 6 bases between. CDR1 and CDR2 (germline): GTSNPN, SVGIG (reference sequence). This CDR3 is built from 11 residues. The CDR3 region is CAWSGQNGYTF. The CDR3 bases are TGTGCCTGGAGTGGACAGAATGGCTACACCTTC. Full variable domain (outside the CDR3, taken from reference TRBV30 and TRBJ1-2): SQTIHQWPATLVQPVGSPLSLECTVEGTSNPNLYWYRQAAGRGLQLLFYSVGIGQISSEVPQNLSASRPQDRQFILSSKKLLLSDSGFYLCAWSGQNGYTFGSGTRLTVV.

The genes are TRBV15 and TRBJ1-1, with D unresolved. Germline CDR1 LNHNV, CDR2 YYDKDF (reference sequence). Trimming removed 0 bases at V and 1 base at J, with 9 bases between. The length of the CDR3 is 15 residues. CDR3 residues: CATSRDSGENTEAFF. Written as DNA, the CDR3 is TGTGCCACCAGCAGAGACTCCGGGGAGAACACTGAAGCTTTCTTT.

The gene calls are TRBV19 and TRBJ2-3; 8 bases map to TRBD2. Trimming at V came to 10 bases and at J to 6 bases, leaving 9 bases not matched to a gene. Germline CDR1 reads LNHDA; CDR2 reads SQIVND (reference sequence). The CDR3 is made up of 13 amino acids. The CDR3 nucleotides read TGTGCCACCGGGACTAGAGGGACCGATACGCAGTATTTT. Translated: CATGTRGTDTQYF.

The rearrangement joins TRBV28 to TRBJ2-1; 10 positions match TRBD1. Germline CDR1 reads MDHEN; CDR2 reads SYDVKM. The CDR3 is made up of 14 amino acids. J lost 8 bases, V lost 5 bases, and 6 bases had no gene match. The CDR3 protein is CASSPRTGGHEQFF. Written as DNA, the CDR3 is TGTGCCAGCAGTCCCCGGACAGGGGGACATGAGCAGTTCTTC.

The genes are TRBV13 and TRBJ1-5; a possible D gene is TRBD1 (5 bases). This CDR3 spans 14 amino acids. Trimming stripped 2 bases from V and 0 bases from J, with 5 bases between. Germline-derived CDR1 and CDR2 are PRHDT and FYEKMQ (reference sequence). The CDR3 here is CASSLRGSNQPQHF. The CDR3 coding sequence is TGTGCCAGCAGCTTAAGGGGTAGCAATCAGCCCCAGCATTTT.

V usage is TRBV11-2 and J usage is TRBJ2-3, with D maybe TRBD1 (5 bases). Trimming stripped 5 bases from V and 6 bases from J, with 9 bases between. The length of the CDR3 is 12 residues. CDR1 is SGHAT and CDR2 is FQNNGV in the germline V gene. The chain's CDR3 is CASSIYRDTQYF. The CDR3 DNA follows: TGTGCCAGCAGCATCTACAGGGATACGCAGTATTTT.

This clone was observed a few times. The V gene is TRBV7-2, the J gene TRBJ2-1; 9 nucleotides agree with TRBD2. The V gene end was trimmed by 4 bases and the J gene end by 7 bases; junction bases not matched to a gene: 14. Germline V lookup: CDR1 SGHTA, CDR2 FQGNSA. The CDR3 is made up of 17 amino acids. The CDR3 loop reads CASSSQPISGGRNEQFF. CDR3 nucleotide sequence: TGTGCCAGCAGCTCCCAGCCCATAAGCGGGGGGAGGAATGAGCAGTTCTTC.

This clone was seen a few times. In DNA form, the CDR3 reads TGTGCCAGCAGCTTGGCCTTGACTCCCTTTCCTTACAATGAGCAGTTCTTC. This sequence encodes CASSLALTPFPYNEQFF. The chain joins TRBV5-8 to TRBJ2-1; D not certain. Per the germline V gene, CDR1 is SGHTS and CDR2 is YDEGEE. This CDR3 comprises 17 residues. Trimming removed 0 bases from V and 4 bases from J, with 17 bases in between. Full variable domain (remainder filled in from reference TRBV5-8 and TRBJ2-1): EAGVTQSPTHLIKTRGQQATLRCSPISGHTSVYWYQQALGLGLQFLLWYDEGEERNRGNFPPRFSGRQFPNYSSELNVNALELEDSALYLCASSLALTPFPYNEQFFGPGTRLTVL.

V usage is TRBV5-1 and J usage is TRBJ2-5; D is ambiguous. CDR3 length equals 13 residues. Germline-derived CDR1 and CDR2 are SGHRS and YFSETQ. V was cut by 2 bases and J by 5 bases, with 10 bases left in between. The CDR3 loop is CASSLQERETQYF. The CDR3 nucleotides read TGCGCCAGCAGCTTACAAGAGAGGGAGACCCAGTACTTC.